This TCR beta chain was documented in a study of Tregs in tolerant kidney transplant recipients. Study-wide points: Few patients were studied, so findings need validation in larger groups. Tolerant patients' donor-specific Tregs expanded beyond overall Tregs, suggesting antigen-driven growth.

Thawed PBMCs were FACS-sorted into unstimulated CD4+CD25+CD127- regulatory T cells, CD4+CD25- non-regulatory cells, CD4 and CD8 cells. A word on this clone: What it binds is unknown.

The data were produced by immunoSEQ multiplex PCR, yet TCRdb's version contains in-frame clones alone and is incomplete. The sample yields approximately 67,000 clones, 92% seen once. Trimming stripped 3 bases from V and 4 bases from J, with 15 bases between. Germline V gene sequence: CDR1 LNHDA, CDR2 SQIVND (reference sequence). The CDR3 loop spans 15 amino acids. Sequenced here: CD8+ T cells from blood, sampled before the transplant. The clonotype was recovered from a human donor who received a combined kidney and bone marrow transplant. The chain uses TRBV19 and TRBJ1-2, with unresolved D. The CDR3 loop is CASSIGERSGYGYTF. CDR3 bases: TGTGCCAGTAGTATTGGCGAACGGTCGGGCTATGGCTACACCTTC.